The 26 T cell receptor beta chains in this list originate from one sample, sequenced in a study of response to subunit inactivated influenza vaccine. TCRdb re-analysed the RT-PCR reads in MiXCR, keeping a single row per CDR3 protein. The sample contains about 700,000 distinct CDR3 sequences, approximately 15% of which appear only once. The sequencing used PBMCs from blood, collected about 14 days before vaccination. The receptors originated from a man aged 50-60 years who received an inactivated influenza vaccine.

There are many counts of this clonotype. This chain links TRBV7-3 with TRBJ1-1; D is uncertain. V shed 1 base and J shed 2 bases, with 5 bases lying between them. In germline, CDR1 is SGHTA, CDR2 FQGTGA. The length of the CDR3 is 13 residues. DNA for the CDR3: TGTGCCAGCAGCTTAAAAACCAACACTGAAGCTTTCTTT. Its translation is CASSLKTNTEAFF.

This clonotype was picked up many times. The chain couples TRBV7-2 to TRBJ2-1, with 12 bases matching TRBD2. Losses at the gene ends were 3 bases for V and 2 bases for J; bases not matched to a gene: 11. This CDR3 is built from 19 residues. The germline gives CDR1 SGHTA, CDR2 FQGNSA. The CDR3 coding sequence is TGTGCCAGCAGCTTGACTAGCGGGAGTAACGTACCCACCTACAATGAGCAGTTCTTC. As protein: CASSLTSGSNVPTYNEQFF.

This clonotype was counted only a few times. This chain connects TRBV7-2 to TRBJ1-2; 11 bases align to TRBD1. Germline V gives CDR1 SGHTA, CDR2 FQGNSA. The V segment lost 1 base and the J segment 4 bases; nucleotides outside the gene matches: 2. The CDR3 is 15 residues long. The CDR3 protein is CASSLGTGGGYGYTF. The CDR3, as DNA: TGTGCCAGCAGCTTAGGGACAGGGGGCGGCTATGGCTACACCTTC.

Many counts were recorded for this clonotype. The chain has TRBV11-2 and TRBJ2-1; 8 positions agree with TRBD2. The J segment lost 8 bases and the V segment lost 2 bases, leaving 8 bases of the junction unmatched. Germline CDR1 and CDR2: SGHAT and FQNNGV. The CDR3 totals 15 residues. The CDR3 reads CASSLLTGGIDEQFF. CDR3 nucleotides: TGTGCCAGCAGCTTACTGACGGGGGGGATCGATGAGCAGTTCTTC.

The sample holds a few counts of this clonotype. V usage is TRBV20-1 and J usage is TRBJ2-5, with 7 nucleotides matching TRBD2. The CDR3 totals 14 residues. CDR1 is DFQATT and CDR2 is SNEGSKA in the germline V gene (reference sequence). Trimming removed 1 base from V and 4 bases from J; junction bases left unmatched: 6. Here the CDR3 reads CSARGTSDGETQYF. The CDR3 bases are TGCAGTGCTAGAGGCACTAGCGACGGAGAGACCCAGTACTTC.

V usage is TRBV27 and J usage is TRBJ2-7; 14 bases are shared with TRBD2. V lost 5 bases, J lost 6 bases, and 6 bases stayed unmatched. The germline CDR1 and CDR2 sequences are MNHEY and SMNVEV (reference sequence). The CDR3 length is 15 residues. As DNA, the CDR3 is TGTGCCAGCAGTCACGGGACTAGCGGGAGTGTCGAGCAGTACTTC. Its protein product is CASSHGTSGSVEQYF.

The chain recombines TRBV2 with TRBJ2-7, with TRBD2 identical over 8 bases. V shed 7 bases, J shed 3 bases, and the junction held 8 bases outside the gene matches. Germline CDR1 and CDR2: SNHLY and FYNNEI. There are 14 residues in the CDR3. In DNA, the CDR3 is TGTGCCAGCAATCCACTAGCGGCGGTCTACGAGCAGTACTTC. Protein product: CASNPLAAVYEQYF.

V is TRBV3-1 and J is TRBJ2-4, with D uncertain. There are 17 residues in the CDR3. Germline V gene lookup returns CDR1 LGHDT and CDR2 YNNKEL (reference sequence). V lost 0 bases, J lost 5 bases, and 17 bases lay in between. The CDR3 DNA reads as TGTGCCAGCAGCCAAGATCGTTTCCGATCCTCCCAAAACATTCAGTACTTC. Residues: CASSQDRFRSSQNIQYF.

This clonotype was counted a few times. The chain combines TRBV29-1 with TRBJ2-7, with 8 bases aligning to TRBD1. The J segment lost 3 bases and the V segment lost 7 bases, leaving 5 bases of the junction unmatched. The CDR3 contains 12 residues. Germline V CDR1 and CDR2: SQVTM, ANQGSEA. CDR3 nucleotide sequence: TGCAGCGCTACTACAGGGGGCTACGAGCAGTACTTC. Amino acids: CSATTGGYEQYF.

This clonotype was seen many times. The chain uses TRBV29-1 and TRBJ2-2, with D possibly being TRBD2 (5 bases). The CDR3 sequence is 12 residues long. CDR1 is SQVTM, CDR2 ANQGSEA, per germline. In DNA form, the CDR3 reads TGCGGTGGTCGGGAGAACACCGGGGAGCTGTTTTTT. Amino acids: CGGRENTGELFF.

This clonotype has more than one count but fewer than ten. The V gene is TRBV5-1, the J gene TRBJ2-1, with unresolved D. The CDR3 has 15 residues. The ends were cut back, 0 bases at V and 1 base at J, with 8 bases in the middle. The germline V gene encodes CDR1 SGHRS and CDR2 YFSETQ. CDR3 region: CASSLEAESYNEQFF. Written as DNA, the CDR3 is TGCGCCAGCAGCTTGGAGGCAGAATCCTACAATGAGCAGTTCTTC.

This clonotype was found a few times. In nucleotides, the CDR3 is TGTGCCAGCAGTCCAGGGGCTCGGACTAGCGGGAGGTTGGACATTCAGTACTTC. It encodes CASSPGARTSGRLDIQYF. The V gene is TRBV12-3 or TRBV12-4, the J gene TRBJ2-4; 14 nucleotides line up with TRBD2. There are 18 residues in the CDR3. V dropped 5 bases and J dropped 8; count of bases not matched to a gene: 14.

The chain has TRBV7-9 and TRBJ2-1, with 9 bases matching TRBD2. The CDR3 extends over 14 amino acids. V lost 6 bases and J lost 7; bases outside the gene matches: 7. Germline assignment: CDR1 SEHNR and CDR2 FQNEAQ (reference sequence). The CDR3 region has the DNA TGTGCCAGCAGGGGGAAGCGGGAGGTAAATGAGCAGTTCTTC. Its protein is CASRGKREVNEQFF.

This chain links TRBV11-2 with TRBJ1-1; the match to TRBD1 covers 7 bases. With 3 bases clipped from V and 0 bases from J, the junction kept 7 bases outside the gene matches. This CDR3 contains 16 residues. Looked up from germline, CDR1 is SGHAT and CDR2 is FQNNGV. In DNA form, the CDR3 reads TGTGCCAGCAGCTTGTCCTCGACAGGGTTGAACACTGAAGCTTTCTTT. It is translated as CASSLSSTGLNTEAFF.

This clonotype was counted only a few times. The chain is built from TRBV7-9 and TRBJ2-5, with D tentatively TRBD1 (6 bases). Germline CDR1 SEHNR, CDR2 FQNEAQ (reference sequence). The V and J ends lost 5 bases and 4 bases respectively, with 11 bases between them. The CDR3 sequence is 13 residues long. The CDR3 DNA follows: TGTGCCAGCAGCACAATACAGGGAGAGACCCAGTACTTC. This sequence encodes CASSTIQGETQYF.

The J gene is TRBJ2-1, the V gene TRBV5-1; perhaps TRBD2 as D (6 bases). Trimming removed 4 bases at V and 5 bases at J, with 22 bases between. CDR1 is SGHRS and CDR2 is YFSETQ in the germline V gene. The CDR3 is 17 residues long. The CDR3 nucleotides read TGCGCCAGCAGCCTGACTTTAAGTAGCGGTAGCCACAATGAGCAGTTCTTC. This codes for CASSLTLSSGSHNEQFF. Full variable domain (remainder filled in from reference TRBV5-1 and TRBJ2-1): KAGVTQTPRYLIKTRGQQVTLSCSPISGHRSVSWYQQTPGQGLQFLFEYFSETQRNKGNFPGRFSGRQFSNSRSEMNVSTLELGDSALYLCASSLTLSSGSHNEQFFGPGTRLTVL.

The V call is TRBV30, the J call TRBJ2-6; 8 bases are a match to TRBD1. V dropped 3 bases and J dropped 10; count of bases not matched to a gene: 2. Germline V gene sequence: CDR1 GTSNPN, CDR2 SVGIG (reference sequence). This CDR3 has 12 residues. CDR3 in amino acids: CAWSRTGNVLTF. For the CDR3, the DNA is TGTGCCTGGAGCCGGACAGGGAACGTCCTGACTTTC.

This rearrangement joins TRBV12-3 or TRBV12-4 to TRBJ1-2; D is perhaps TRBD1 (6 bases). V lost 5 bases, J lost 7 bases, and 11 bases lay in between. The CDR3 loop spans 12 amino acids. This chain's CDR3 is CASSPYRVGYTF. The CDR3 region has the DNA TGTGCCAGCAGTCCTTACAGGGTTGGCTACACCTTC.

The chain links TRBV4-3 to TRBJ2-5, with a possible D match to TRBD2 (5 bases). From germline, CDR1 is LGHNA and CDR2 YSLEER. Between the trimmed V and J ends, which lost 0 bases and 2 bases, there was a span of 13 bases. This CDR3 comprises 16 residues. The CDR3 protein is CASSQDAPSPQETQYF. The CDR3 DNA sequence: TGCGCCAGCAGCCAAGATGCCCCTAGCCCGCAAGAGACCCAGTACTTC.

This clonotype was seen a handful of times. The V gene is TRBV3-1, the J gene TRBJ2-2, with D perhaps matching TRBD1 or TRBD2 (6 bases each). V was clipped by 10 bases and J by 1 base, with 16 bases between them. The germline gives CDR1 LGHDT, CDR2 YNNKEL (reference sequence). The length of the CDR3 is 15 residues. The CDR3 DNA is TGTGCCACTTTCAAGGGGGGACAGAACACCGGGGAGCTGTTTTTT. Its translation is CATFKGGQNTGELFF. The full variable domain, in which reference TRBV3-1 and TRBJ2-2 provide the parts outside the CDR3, is DTAVSQTPKYLVTQMGNDKSIKCEQNLGHDTMYWYKQDSKKFLKIMFSYNNKELIINETVPNRFSPKSPDKAHLNLHINSLELGDSAVYFCATFKGGQNTGELFFGEGSRLTVL.

This clonotype has more than one count but fewer than ten. The V call is TRBV19, the J call TRBJ2-5; D ambiguous. The CDR3 sequence is 13 residues long. The V gene's germline CDR1 is LNHDA and CDR2 SQIVND (reference sequence). Between the trimmed V and J ends, which lost 5 bases and 4 bases, there was a span of 11 bases. In DNA, the CDR3 is TGTGCCAGTAGTCAAACCCCGGGAGAGACCCAGTACTTC. This codes for CASSQTPGETQYF.

The gene calls are TRBV7-2 and TRBJ1-5; no reliable D call. This CDR3 comprises 13 residues. V shed 2 bases and J shed 3 bases, with 5 bases lying between them. Looked up from germline, CDR1 is SGHTA and CDR2 is FQGNSA. DNA of the CDR3: TGTGCCAGCAGCTTATGGGACAATCAGCCCCAGCATTTT. The encoded protein is CASSLWDNQPQHF.

The chain links TRBV12-3 or TRBV12-4 to TRBJ2-5; 7 positions agree with TRBD2. The trim removed 3 bases at V and 3 bases at J, leaving 10 bases unmatched. The CDR3 contains 16 residues. The CDR3 coding sequence is TGTGCCAGCAGTTTTTCAGCGAGTGGGAGGGAAGAGACCCAGTACTTC. Its protein product is CASSFSASGREETQYF.

This clonotype was seen at least ten times. CDR3 sequence (DNA): TGTGCCAGCAGCCAGGACAGCTTAGCCAAAAACATTCAGTACTTC. It codes for CASSQDSLAKNIQYF. This chain joins TRBV3-1 and TRBJ2-4; weak D call: TRBD1 (6 bases). Trimming took off 3 bases at V and 0 bases at J, with 9 bases between the two ends. The length of the CDR3 is 15 residues. Germline V gene lookup returns CDR1 LGHDT and CDR2 YNNKEL (reference sequence).

The rearrangement uses TRBV28 and TRBJ2-5; a possible D gene is TRBD2 (5 bases). CDR1 is MDHEN and CDR2 is SYDVKM in the germline V gene. This CDR3 region has 15 residues. Trimming removed 2 bases from V and 4 bases from J, with 14 bases in between. CDR3 residues: CASSLIAQWGETQYF. DNA of the CDR3: TGTGCCAGCAGTTTAATAGCGCAATGGGGAGAGACCCAGTACTTC. Full variable domain (outside the CDR3, taken from reference TRBV28 and TRBJ2-5): DVKVTQSSRYLVKRTGEKVFLECVQDMDHENMFWYRQDPGLGLRLIYFSYDVKMKEKGDIPEGYSVSREKKERFSLILESASTNQTSMYLCASSLIAQWGETQYFGPGTRLLVL.

This clonotype occurred a few times. The CDR3 sequence: CASSTDTGQGLYEQYF. DNA for the CDR3: TGTGCCAGCAGCACAGACACGGGACAGGGACTCTACGAGCAGTACTTC. The J gene is TRBJ2-7, the V gene TRBV6-1; TRBD1 aligns across 9 bases. Germline lookup yields CDR1 MNHNS and CDR2 SASEGT. V gave up 6 bases and J gave up 3 bases; unmatched junction bases: 12. This CDR3 contains 16 residues.